The sequence of this T cell receptor beta chain was determined in a study of human T cells and chemical hapten exposure. Study context: Slight volume differences across pooled libraries mainly accounted for varying per-sample TCR yields. Study conclusions and caveats: DPC sensitization left the count of TCRs above 1 in 1000 unchanged.

Germline V gene data show CDR1 as SGHNT and CDR2 as YENEEA. This CDR3 region has 13 residues. With V trimmed by 7 bases and J by 4 bases, 5 bases remained unmatched. On this clonotype: Its antigen is not identified.

The library tagged each cDNA molecule with unique molecular identifiers. Per the study methods: TCR counts had a median of 95,638 per sample and spanned roughly 23,224 to 700,000. TCRdb itself ran the 5' RACE reads through MiXCR, one entry per CDR3 protein. It is TCRdb's table, rather than the study itself, that gives the V and J calls and clone size. In the table there are about 81,000 distinct CDR3 sequences, 6% to 8.5% of which are singletons. Total RNA was isolated from whole blood that had not been fractionated. The chain couples TRBV11-3 to TRBJ2-5; 8 bases line up with TRBD2. The receptor comes from a male donor in good health. CDR3 nucleotides: TGTGCCAGCAAAGCGGGAGCAGGAGAGACCCAGTACTTC. Its translation is CASKAGAGETQYF. The whole variable domain, filled in from reference TRBV11-3 and TRBJ2-5, reads EAGVVQSPRYKIIEKKQPVAFWCNPISGHNTLYWYLQNLGQGPELLIRYENEEAVDDSQLPKDRFSAERLKGVDSTLKIQPAELGDSAVYLCASKAGAGETQYFGPGTRLLVL.